The entry that follows covers one T cell receptor beta chain sequence. Its cognate antigen is unknown. This entry belongs to a study of cytomegalovirus exposure and HLA in healthy donors. Study outcomes and limitations: Most observed TCR sequences were rare, whereas some public TCRs were detected in many donors.

The PCR was carried out with 60 Vbeta primers and 13 Jbeta primers. Generated by immunoSEQ multiplex PCR, the TCRdb table keeps only in-frame clones and is missing some. Here the sample spans about 160,000 clones, about 82% being singletons. The CDR3 runs 16 residues. V was pared by 2 bases and J by 2 bases, with 14 bases between. Germline V gives CDR1 SGHTA, CDR2 FQGNSA. Specimen: PBMCs. The V gene is TRBV7-2, the J gene TRBJ2-3, with D perhaps matching TRBD2 (6 bases). The receptor was isolated from a woman in her fifties or sixties in good health and CMV-seropositive. In nucleotides, the CDR3 is TGTGCCAGCAGCTTATCCCCCGCGGGATCCACAGATACGCAGTATTTT. Translation: CASSLSPAGSTDTQYF. Drawing the rest from reference TRBV7-2 and TRBJ2-3, the complete variable domain is GAGVSQSPSNKVTEKGKDVELRCDPISGHTALYWYRQSLGQGLEFLIYFQGNSAPDKSGLPSDRFSAERTGGSVSTLTIQRTQQEDSAVYLCASSLSPAGSTDTQYFGPGTRLTVL.